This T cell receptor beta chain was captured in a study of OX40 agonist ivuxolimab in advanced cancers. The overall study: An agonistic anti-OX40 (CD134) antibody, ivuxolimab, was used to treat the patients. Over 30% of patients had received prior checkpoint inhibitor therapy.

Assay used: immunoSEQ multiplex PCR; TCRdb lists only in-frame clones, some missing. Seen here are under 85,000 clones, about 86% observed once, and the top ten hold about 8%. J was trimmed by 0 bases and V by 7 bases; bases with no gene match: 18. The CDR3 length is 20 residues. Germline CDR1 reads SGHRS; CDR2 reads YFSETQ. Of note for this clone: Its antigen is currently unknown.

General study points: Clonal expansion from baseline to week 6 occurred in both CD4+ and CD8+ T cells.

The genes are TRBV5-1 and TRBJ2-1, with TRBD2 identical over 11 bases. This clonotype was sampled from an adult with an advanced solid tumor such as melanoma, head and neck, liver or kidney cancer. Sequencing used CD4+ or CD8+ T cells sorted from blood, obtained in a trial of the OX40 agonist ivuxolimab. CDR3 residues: CASDSGLAGGRVSSYNEQFF. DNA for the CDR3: TGCGCCAGCGATTCGGGGCTAGCGGGGGGCCGGGTTAGCTCCTACAATGAGCAGTTCTTC.